Given below is one T cell receptor (beta chain) in context. The source of the sample is a study of blood T cell repertoires in COVID-19. Profiled with immunoSEQ multiplex PCR; TCRdb holds only in-frame clones, not every one. This table has 72,000 or so clones, under 90% appearing once. This sequence originates from a man between 65 and 85 years old who had recovered from COVID-19. The sequencing sample was made of peripheral blood.

CDR3 coding DNA: TGTGCCAGCAGTGACCGAGCGAAGGGACTAGCGGGATACAATGAGCAGTTCTTC. Translation: CASSDRAKGLAGYNEQFF. V usage is TRBV27 and J usage is TRBJ2-1; 13 bases fit TRBD2. This CDR3 is 18 amino acids long. V lost 5 bases to trimming and J lost 4 bases; unmatched junction nucleotides: 11. Germline-derived CDR1 and CDR2 are MNHEY and SMNVEV (reference sequence).